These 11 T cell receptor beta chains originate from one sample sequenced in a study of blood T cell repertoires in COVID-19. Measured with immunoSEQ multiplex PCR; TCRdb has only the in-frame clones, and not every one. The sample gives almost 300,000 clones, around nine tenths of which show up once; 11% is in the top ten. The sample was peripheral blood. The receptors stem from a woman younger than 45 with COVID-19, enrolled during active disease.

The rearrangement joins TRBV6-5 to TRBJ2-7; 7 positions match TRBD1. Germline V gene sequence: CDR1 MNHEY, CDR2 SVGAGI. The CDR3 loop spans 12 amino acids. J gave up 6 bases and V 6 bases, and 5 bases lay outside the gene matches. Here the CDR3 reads CASRGTVAEQYF. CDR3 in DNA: TGTGCCAGCAGGGGGACAGTGGCCGAGCAGTACTTC.

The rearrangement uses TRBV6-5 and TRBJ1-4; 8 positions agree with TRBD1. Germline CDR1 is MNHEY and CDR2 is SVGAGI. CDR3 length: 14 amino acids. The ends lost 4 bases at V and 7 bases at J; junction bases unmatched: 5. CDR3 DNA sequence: TGTGCCAGCAGTTTCACCGGGACAGGTGAAAAACTGTTTTTT. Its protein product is CASSFTGTGEKLFF.

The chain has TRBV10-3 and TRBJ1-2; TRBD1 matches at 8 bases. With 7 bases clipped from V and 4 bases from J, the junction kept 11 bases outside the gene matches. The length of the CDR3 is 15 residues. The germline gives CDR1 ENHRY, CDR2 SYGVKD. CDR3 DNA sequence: TGTGCCATCACCGAACAGGACAGGGTAGGCTATGGCTACACCTTC. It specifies CAITEQDRVGYGYTF.

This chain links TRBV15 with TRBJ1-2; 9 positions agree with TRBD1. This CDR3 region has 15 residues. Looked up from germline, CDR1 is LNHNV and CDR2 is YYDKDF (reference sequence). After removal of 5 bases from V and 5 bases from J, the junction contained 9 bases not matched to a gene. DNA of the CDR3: TGTGCCACCAGCCCACGACAGGGGGTAGGGTATGGCTACACCTTC. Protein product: CATSPRQGVGYGYTF.

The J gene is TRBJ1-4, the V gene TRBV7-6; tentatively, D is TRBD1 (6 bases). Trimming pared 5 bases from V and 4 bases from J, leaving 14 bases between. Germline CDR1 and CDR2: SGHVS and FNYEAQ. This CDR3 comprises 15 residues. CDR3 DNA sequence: TGTGCCAGCAGCCCCAATAGGGGGAATAATGAAAAACTGTTTTTT. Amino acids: CASSPNRGNNEKLFF.

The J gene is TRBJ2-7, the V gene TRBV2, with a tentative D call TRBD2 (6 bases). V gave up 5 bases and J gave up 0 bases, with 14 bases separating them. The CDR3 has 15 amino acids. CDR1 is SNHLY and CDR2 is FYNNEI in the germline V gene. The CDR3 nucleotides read TGTGCCAGCAGTTCGCTTGGGGGGATCTCCTACGAGCAGTACTTC. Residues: CASSSLGGISYEQYF.

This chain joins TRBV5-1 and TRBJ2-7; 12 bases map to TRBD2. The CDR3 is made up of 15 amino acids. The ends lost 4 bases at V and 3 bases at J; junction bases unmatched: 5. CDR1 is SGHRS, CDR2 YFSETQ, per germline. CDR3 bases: TGCGCCAGCAGCCTAGCGGGGGGGAATTACTACGAGCAGTACTTC. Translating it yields CASSLAGGNYYEQYF.

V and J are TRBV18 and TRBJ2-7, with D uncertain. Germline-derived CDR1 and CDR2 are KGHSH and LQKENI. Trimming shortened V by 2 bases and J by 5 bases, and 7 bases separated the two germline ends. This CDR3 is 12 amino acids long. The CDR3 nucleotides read TGTGCCAGCTCACCAACTCTAAACGAGCAGTACTTC. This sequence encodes CASSPTLNEQYF.

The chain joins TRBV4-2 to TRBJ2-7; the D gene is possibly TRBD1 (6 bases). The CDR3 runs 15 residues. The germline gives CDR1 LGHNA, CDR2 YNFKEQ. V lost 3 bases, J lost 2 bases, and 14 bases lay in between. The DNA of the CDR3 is TGTGCCAGCAGCCAGGAAAAACAGGGTCCCTACGAGCAGTACTTC. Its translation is CASSQEKQGPYEQYF.

The CDR3 here is CATSRDHRTGDHGYTF. CDR3 nucleotides: TGTGCCACCAGCAGAGATCATAGGACAGGGGATCACGGCTACACCTTC. This chain uses TRBV15 with TRBJ1-2; 9 nucleotides agree with TRBD1. The V segment lost 0 bases and the J segment 8 bases; nucleotides outside the gene matches: 10. CDR1 and CDR2 (germline): LNHNV, YYDKDF (reference sequence). The CDR3 loop spans 16 amino acids.

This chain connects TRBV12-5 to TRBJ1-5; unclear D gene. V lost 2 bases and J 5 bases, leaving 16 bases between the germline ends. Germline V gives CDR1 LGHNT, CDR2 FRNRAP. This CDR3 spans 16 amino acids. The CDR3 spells CASGLPQSGGDQPQHF. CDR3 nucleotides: TGTGCTAGTGGTTTGCCTCAGTCTGGAGGAGATCAGCCCCAGCATTTT.